This T cell receptor beta chain was sequenced in a study of T cells in Graves' hyperthyroidism and ophthalmopathy. Study details: Pretreatment peripheral blood was obtained at initial diagnosis.

Template material for amplifying TCR beta CDR3 regions consisted of RNA transcripts. A set of HTBI primers served as the primers for a first-round RT-PCR of the TCR CDR3. Using its own MiXCR run on the multiplex PCR reads, TCRdb lists one record per CDR3 protein. The top ten clones hold over 12% of a sample with roughly 420,000 distinct CDR3 sequences, 15% to 19% of them seen once. The CDR3 loop spans 14 amino acids. The V and J ends lost 4 bases and 1 base respectively, with 10 bases between them. Germline V gene lookup returns CDR1 SEHNR and CDR2 FQNEAQ (reference sequence). Newly diagnosed patients aged 18 to 65 had hyperthyroidism of under 2 months' duration.

Sequencing was performed on blood. The source is a woman aged 18-29 years with Graves' hyperthyroidism. The rearrangement links TRBV7-9 to TRBJ1-1, with TRBD1 as a possible D gene (5 bases). CDR3 DNA sequence: TGTGCCAGCAGCTGGGGGGACGGGAACACTGAAGCTTTCTTT. It is translated as CASSWGDGNTEAFF.